The 16 T cell receptor beta chains below all came from one sample that was sequenced in a study of cytomegalovirus exposure and HLA in healthy donors. TCRdb keeps only in-frame clones here, not all; method: immunoSEQ multiplex PCR. The data contain some 170,000 clones, 84% of them singletons. Sequenced sample: PBMCs. These receptor sequences come from a man aged 25-45 years in good health and CMV-seropositive.

The gene calls are TRBV28 and TRBJ1-4; weak D call: TRBD1 (5 bases). The V end lost 6 bases, the J end lost 8 bases, and 19 bases lay between the germline ends. This CDR3 is built from 15 residues. The germline V gene has CDR1 MDHEN and CDR2 SYDVKM. As DNA, the CDR3 is TGTGCCAGCAGCTGGGGAGGGACCTATGGGGAAAAACTGTTTTTT. This encodes CASSWGGTYGEKLFF.

The chain combines TRBV7-9 with TRBJ2-5, with D possibly matching TRBD2 (6 bases). This CDR3 is built from 14 residues. Trimming left V 5 bases short and J 5 bases short, with 15 bases between. Germline V gives CDR1 SEHNR, CDR2 FQNEAQ (reference sequence). The chain's CDR3 is CASSRDPAGETQYF. Written as DNA, the CDR3 is TGTGCCAGCAGCAGGGACCCGGCGGGGGAGACCCAGTACTTC.

This clone showed up many times. V usage is TRBV6-1 and J usage is TRBJ1-5; TRBD1 agrees at 10 bases. The CDR3 sequence is 13 residues long. CDR1 and CDR2 (germline): MNHNS, SASEGT. J gave up 4 bases and V 6 bases, and 0 bases lay outside the gene matches. The CDR3 is CASRGQGNQPQHF. The CDR3 nucleotides read TGTGCCAGCAGGGGACAGGGGAATCAGCCCCAGCATTTT.

This chain links TRBV19 with TRBJ1-5; D remains unclear. Trimming stripped 3 bases from V and 7 bases from J, with 10 bases between. The germline gives CDR1 LNHDA, CDR2 SQIVND (reference sequence). The CDR3 runs 13 residues. CDR3 region: CASSISSEQPQHF. CDR3 DNA sequence: TGTGCCAGTAGTATTAGTTCGGAGCAGCCCCAGCATTTT.

This clone was seen a single time. The gene calls are TRBV15 and TRBJ1-3, with D unresolved. Trimming stripped 0 bases from V and 7 bases from J, with 10 bases between. This CDR3 spans 14 amino acids. CDR1 and CDR2 (germline): LNHNV, YYDKDF (reference sequence). CDR3 residues: CATSRDRLTNTIYF. The CDR3 DNA follows: TGTGCCACCAGCAGAGATCGATTGACTAACACCATATATTTT.

The chain combines TRBV12-5 with TRBJ2-7, with D possibly being TRBD1 (6 bases). Germline V gives CDR1 LGHNT, CDR2 FRNRAP. This CDR3 spans 15 amino acids. With 5 bases removed from V and 3 bases from J, the gap between germline ends came to 17 bases. CDR3 bases: TGTGCTAGTGGTATCTTCACTAGGGGGATCTACGAGCAGTACTTC. Encoded protein: CASGIFTRGIYEQYF. Full variable domain (rest looked up from reference TRBV12-5 and TRBJ2-7): DARVTQTPRHKVTEMGQEVTMRCQPILGHNTVFWYRQTMMQGLELLAYFRNRAPLDDSGMPKDRFSAEMPDATLATLKIQPSEPRDSAVYFCASGIFTRGIYEQYFGPGTRLTVT.

The genes are TRBV9 and TRBJ2-5, with D maybe TRBD2 (5 bases). Germline V gene lookup returns CDR1 SGDLS and CDR2 YYNGEE. The V end lost 4 bases, the J end lost 11 bases, and 24 bases lay between the germline ends. There are 15 residues in the CDR3. Written as DNA, the CDR3 is TGTGCCAGCAGCCTCTCCCCCGGGTCCCTTGGGGAGCAGTACTTC. Translated, it gives CASSLSPGSLGEQYF.

The gene calls are TRBV29-1 and TRBJ2-1, with 7 bases matching TRBD2. The CDR3 is made up of 13 amino acids. V shed 5 bases, J shed 4 bases, and the junction held 5 bases outside the gene matches. In germline, CDR1 is SQVTM, CDR2 ANQGSEA. CDR3 sequence (DNA): TGCAGCGTTTACGGAGCGGGATACAATGAGCAGTTCTTC. Encoded protein: CSVYGAGYNEQFF.

The table lists this clone with a few counts. The chain links TRBV6-1 to TRBJ1-1; D is unresolved. CDR1 MNHNS and CDR2 SASEGT come from the germline V gene. Trimming shortened V by 6 bases and J by 3 bases, and 11 bases separated the two germline ends. The CDR3 runs to 13 residues. CDR3 coding DNA: TGTGCCAGCAGCTTCGAGGGAGACACTGAAGCTTTCTTT. This sequence encodes CASSFEGDTEAFF.

This chain connects TRBV2 to TRBJ2-6; a weak D match, TRBD1 (6 bases). Trimming stripped 0 bases from V and 4 bases from J, with 7 bases between. The CDR3 is 15 residues long. Germline-derived CDR1 and CDR2 are SNHLY and FYNNEI. Here the CDR3 DNA reads TGTGCCAGCAGTGAAGCCGGGACAGGGGCCAACGTCCTGACTTTC. This sequence encodes CASSEAGTGANVLTF.

This clone was observed a few times. An end of the junction does not agree with germline; a read error may underlie this. The chain uses TRBV7-6 and TRBJ2-1; tentatively, D is TRBD2 (5 bases). The CDR3 is made up of 15 amino acids. Germline lookup yields CDR1 SGHVS and CDR2 FNYEAQ. The CDR3 nucleotides read TGTGCCAGCAGCCCACTAGAGATTTCCTACGATGAGCAGTTCTTC. It translates to CASSPLEISYDEQFF.

V is TRBV12-5 and J is TRBJ2-7, with 7 bases identical to TRBD1. The V gene end was trimmed by 3 bases and the J gene end by 6 bases; junction bases not matched to a gene: 8. The CDR3 is 14 residues long. The germline V gene has CDR1 LGHNT and CDR2 FRNRAP. CDR3 DNA: TGTGCTAGTGGTTTTGACAGGGACCGGTGCGAGCAGTACTTC. Amino acid sequence: CASGFDRDRCEQYF. Based on the CDR3 plus reference TRBV12-5 and TRBJ2-7, the full variable domain is DARVTQTPRHKVTEMGQEVTMRCQPILGHNTVFWYRQTMMQGLELLAYFRNRAPLDDSGMPKDRFSAEMPDATLATLKIQPSEPRDSAVYFCASGFDRDRCEQYFGPGTRLTVT.

The chain links TRBV18 to TRBJ1-5; perhaps TRBD1 as D (5 bases). There are 16 residues in the CDR3. The V gene's germline CDR1 is KGHSH and CDR2 LQKENI. Trimming removed 3 bases from V and 5 bases from J, with 17 bases in between. The CDR3 DNA sequence: TGTGCCAGCTCACCCCGGCCTCAGGGCAGAGATCAGCCCCAGCATTTT. It is translated as CASSPRPQGRDQPQHF.

The chain links TRBV6-5 to TRBJ1-1; 9 bases are a match to TRBD1. The CDR3 is 15 residues long. CDR1 and CDR2 (germline): MNHEY, SVGAGI. Trimming took 5 bases from V and 3 from J; bases not matched to a gene: 7. CDR3 region: CASSKTDRGDTEAFF. The CDR3 DNA sequence: TGTGCCAGCAGTAAGACGGACAGGGGAGACACTGAAGCTTTCTTT.

The J gene is TRBJ1-1, the V gene TRBV5-1; perhaps TRBD1 as D (6 bases). The CDR3 extends over 16 amino acids. Germline V gene lookup returns CDR1 SGHRS and CDR2 YFSETQ. V lost 0 bases and J lost 4, with 16 bases in between. This CDR3 reads CASSLVAGVGGTEAFF. The CDR3 DNA reads as TGCGCCAGCAGCTTGGTGGCAGGGGTGGGTGGCACTGAAGCTTTCTTT.

V is TRBV7-9 and J is TRBJ2-1, with 13 bases fitting TRBD2. This CDR3 region has 16 residues. V shed 0 bases, J shed 5 bases, and the junction held 1 base outside the gene matches. The germline gives CDR1 SEHNR, CDR2 FQNEAQ (reference sequence). CDR3 loop: CASSLALAGGDNEQFF. DNA for the CDR3: TGTGCCAGCAGCTTAGCACTAGCGGGAGGGGACAATGAGCAGTTCTTC.